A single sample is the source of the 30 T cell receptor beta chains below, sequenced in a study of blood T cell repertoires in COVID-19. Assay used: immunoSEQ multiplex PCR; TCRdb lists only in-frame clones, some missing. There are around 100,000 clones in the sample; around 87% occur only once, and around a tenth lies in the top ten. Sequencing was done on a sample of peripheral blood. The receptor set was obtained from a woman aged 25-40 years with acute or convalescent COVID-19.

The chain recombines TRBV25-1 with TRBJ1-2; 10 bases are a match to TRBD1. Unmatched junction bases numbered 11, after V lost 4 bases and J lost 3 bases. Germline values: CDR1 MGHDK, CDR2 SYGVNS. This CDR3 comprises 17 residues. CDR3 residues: CASSGQLTGGIDYGYTF. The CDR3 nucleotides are TGTGCCAGCAGTGGTCAACTGACAGGGGGCATCGACTATGGCTACACCTTC.

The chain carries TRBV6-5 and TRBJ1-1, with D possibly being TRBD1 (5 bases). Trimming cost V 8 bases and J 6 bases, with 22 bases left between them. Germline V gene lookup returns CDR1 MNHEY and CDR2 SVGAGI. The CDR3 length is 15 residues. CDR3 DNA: TGTGCCAGCCTTAGACCCACGGAGGGGAGACCTGAAGCTTTCTTT. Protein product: CASLRPTEGRPEAFF.

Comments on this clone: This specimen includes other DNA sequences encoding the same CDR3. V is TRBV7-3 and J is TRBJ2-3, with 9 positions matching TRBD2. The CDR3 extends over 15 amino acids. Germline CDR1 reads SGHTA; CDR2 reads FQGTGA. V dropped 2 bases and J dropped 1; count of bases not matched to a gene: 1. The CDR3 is CASSLRGGGTDTQYF. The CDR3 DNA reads TGTGCCAGCAGCTTACGCGGGGGGGGCACAGATACGCAGTATTTT.

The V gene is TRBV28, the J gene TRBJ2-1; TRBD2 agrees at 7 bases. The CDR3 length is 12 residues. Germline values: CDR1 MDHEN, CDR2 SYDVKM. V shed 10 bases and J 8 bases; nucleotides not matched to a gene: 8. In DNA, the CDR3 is TGTGCCATCCGGTCAGGGAGGGATGAGCAGTTCTTC. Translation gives CAIRSGRDEQFF. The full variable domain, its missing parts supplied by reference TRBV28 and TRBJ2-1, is DVKVTQSSRYLVKRTGEKVFLECVQDMDHENMFWYRQDPGLGLRLIYFSYDVKMKEKGDIPEGYSVSREKKERFSLILESASTNQTSMYLCAIRSGRDEQFFGPGTRLTVL.

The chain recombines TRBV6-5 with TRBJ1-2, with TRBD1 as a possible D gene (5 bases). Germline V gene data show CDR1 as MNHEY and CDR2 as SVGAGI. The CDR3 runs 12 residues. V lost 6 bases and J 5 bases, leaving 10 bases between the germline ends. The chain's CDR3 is CASSAGGYGYTF. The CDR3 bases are TGTGCCAGCAGCGCCGGGGGATATGGCTACACCTTC.

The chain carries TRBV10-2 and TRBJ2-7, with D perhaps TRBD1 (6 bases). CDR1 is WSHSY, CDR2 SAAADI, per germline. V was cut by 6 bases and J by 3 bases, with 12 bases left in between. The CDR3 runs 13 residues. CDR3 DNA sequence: TGCGCCAGCAGAGGGACACCGAACTACGAGCAGTACTTC. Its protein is CASRGTPNYEQYF.

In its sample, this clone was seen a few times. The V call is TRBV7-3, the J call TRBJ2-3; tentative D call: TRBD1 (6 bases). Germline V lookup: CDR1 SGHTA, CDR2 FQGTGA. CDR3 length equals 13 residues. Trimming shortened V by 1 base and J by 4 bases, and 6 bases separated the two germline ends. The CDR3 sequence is CASSLRGPDTQYF. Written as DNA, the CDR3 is TGTGCCAGCAGCTTAAGGGGGCCAGATACGCAGTATTTT. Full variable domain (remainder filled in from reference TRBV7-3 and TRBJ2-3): GAGVSQTPSNKVTEKGKYVELRCDPISGHTALYWYRQSLGQGPEFLIYFQGTGAADDSGLPNDRFFAVRPEGSVSTLKIQRTERGDSAVYLCASSLRGPDTQYFGPGTRLTVL.

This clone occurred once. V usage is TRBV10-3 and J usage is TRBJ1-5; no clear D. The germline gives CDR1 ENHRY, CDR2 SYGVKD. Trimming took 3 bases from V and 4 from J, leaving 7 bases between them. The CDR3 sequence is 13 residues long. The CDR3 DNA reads TGTGCCATCAGTGAAGAGCCAAATCAGCCCCAGCATTTT. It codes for CAISEEPNQPQHF.

This CDR3 reads CASVQGTTEAFF. The CDR3 DNA reads TGTGCCAGCGTCCAGGGGACCACTGAAGCTTTCTTT. V is TRBV11-3 and J is TRBJ1-1, with a tentative D call TRBD1 (6 bases). CDR1 and CDR2 from the germline V gene are SGHNT and YENEEA. This CDR3 contains 12 residues. Trimming took off 8 bases at V and 4 bases at J, with 11 bases between the two ends.

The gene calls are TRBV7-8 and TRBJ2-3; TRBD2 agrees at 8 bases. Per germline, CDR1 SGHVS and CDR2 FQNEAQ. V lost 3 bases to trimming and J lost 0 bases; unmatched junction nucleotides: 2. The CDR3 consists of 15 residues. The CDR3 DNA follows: TGTGCCAGCAGCTTTAGCGGGGCGAGCACAGATACGCAGTATTTT. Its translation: CASSFSGASTDTQYF.

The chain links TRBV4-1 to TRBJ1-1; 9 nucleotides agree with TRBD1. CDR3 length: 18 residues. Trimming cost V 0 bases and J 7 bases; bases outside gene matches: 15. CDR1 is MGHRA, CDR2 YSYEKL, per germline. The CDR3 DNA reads TGCGCCAGCAGCCAAGATCAGACAGGGGGTGCGGTGGGTCTTGAAGCTTTCTTT. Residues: CASSQDQTGGAVGLEAFF.

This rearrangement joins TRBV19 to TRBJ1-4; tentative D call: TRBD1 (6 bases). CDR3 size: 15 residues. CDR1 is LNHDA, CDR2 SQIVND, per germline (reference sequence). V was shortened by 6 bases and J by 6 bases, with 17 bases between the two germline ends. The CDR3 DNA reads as TGTGCCAGTAGCACCCGACAGCCAGGGGATGAAAAACTGTTTTTT. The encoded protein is CASSTRQPGDEKLFF.

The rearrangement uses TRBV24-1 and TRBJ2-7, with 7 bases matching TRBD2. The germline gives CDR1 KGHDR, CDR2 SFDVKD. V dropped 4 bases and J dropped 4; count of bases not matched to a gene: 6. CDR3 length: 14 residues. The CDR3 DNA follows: TGTGCCACCAGTGACTTTGGGGGGGGATACGAGCAGTACTTC. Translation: CATSDFGGGYEQYF.

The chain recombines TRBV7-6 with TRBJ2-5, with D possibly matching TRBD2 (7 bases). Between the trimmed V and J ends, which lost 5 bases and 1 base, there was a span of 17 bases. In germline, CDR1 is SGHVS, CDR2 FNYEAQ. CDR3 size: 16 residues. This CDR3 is CASSGRGGAAQETQYF. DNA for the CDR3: TGTGCCAGCAGCGGAAGGGGGGGGGCGGCCCAAGAGACCCAGTACTTC.

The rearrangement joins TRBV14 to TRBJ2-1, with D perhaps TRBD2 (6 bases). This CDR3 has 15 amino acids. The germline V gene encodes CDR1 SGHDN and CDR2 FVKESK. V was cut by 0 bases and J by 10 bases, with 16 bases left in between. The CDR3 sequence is CASSQESAGPWEQFF. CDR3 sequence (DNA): TGTGCCAGCAGCCAAGAGTCTGCGGGACCCTGGGAGCAGTTCTTC.

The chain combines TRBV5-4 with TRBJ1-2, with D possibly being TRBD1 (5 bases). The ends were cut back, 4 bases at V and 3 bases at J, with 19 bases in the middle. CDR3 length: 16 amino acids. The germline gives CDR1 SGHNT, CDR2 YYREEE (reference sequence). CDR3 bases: TGTGCCAGCAGCGGCGGGGGTCTGAGAGGGGACTATGGCTACACCTTC. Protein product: CASSGGGLRGDYGYTF.

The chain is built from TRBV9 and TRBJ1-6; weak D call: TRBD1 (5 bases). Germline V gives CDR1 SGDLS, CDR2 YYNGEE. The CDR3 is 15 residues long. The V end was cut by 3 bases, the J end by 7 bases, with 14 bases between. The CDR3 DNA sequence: TGTGCCAGCAGCGGTTATAGGGCAGGGAATTCACCCCTCCACTTT. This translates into CASSGYRAGNSPLHF.

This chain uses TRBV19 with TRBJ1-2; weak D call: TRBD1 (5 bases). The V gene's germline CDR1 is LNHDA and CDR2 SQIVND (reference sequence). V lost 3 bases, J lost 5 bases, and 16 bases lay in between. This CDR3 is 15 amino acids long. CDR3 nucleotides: TGTGCCAGTAGTATTATCGGGGGACGGGGATATGGCTACACCTTC. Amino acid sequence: CASSIIGGRGYGYTF.

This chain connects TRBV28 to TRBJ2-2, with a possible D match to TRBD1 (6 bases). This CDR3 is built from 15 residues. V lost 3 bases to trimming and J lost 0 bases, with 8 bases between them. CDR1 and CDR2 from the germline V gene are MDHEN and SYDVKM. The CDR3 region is CASSFDRTNTGELFF. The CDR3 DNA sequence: TGTGCCAGCAGTTTTGACAGGACGAACACCGGGGAGCTGTTTTTT. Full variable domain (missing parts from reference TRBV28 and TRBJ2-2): DVKVTQSSRYLVKRTGEKVFLECVQDMDHENMFWYRQDPGLGLRLIYFSYDVKMKEKGDIPEGYSVSREKKERFSLILESASTNQTSMYLCASSFDRTNTGELFFGEGSRLTVL.

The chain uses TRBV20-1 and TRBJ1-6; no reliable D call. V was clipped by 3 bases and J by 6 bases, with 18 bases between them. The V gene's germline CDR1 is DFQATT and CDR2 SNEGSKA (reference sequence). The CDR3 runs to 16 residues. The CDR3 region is CSASSRVGVLNSPLHF. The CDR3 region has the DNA TGCAGTGCTAGTTCCCGGGTAGGAGTTCTTAATTCACCCCTCCACTTT.

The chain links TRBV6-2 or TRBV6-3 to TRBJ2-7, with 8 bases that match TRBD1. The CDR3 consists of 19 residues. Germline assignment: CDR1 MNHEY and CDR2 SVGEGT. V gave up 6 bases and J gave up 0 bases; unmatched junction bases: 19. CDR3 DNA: TGTGCCAGCAGCAGCCATTCCGGGACAGGCTACAGGAGCTCCTACGAGCAGTACTTC. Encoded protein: CASSSHSGTGYRSSYEQYF.

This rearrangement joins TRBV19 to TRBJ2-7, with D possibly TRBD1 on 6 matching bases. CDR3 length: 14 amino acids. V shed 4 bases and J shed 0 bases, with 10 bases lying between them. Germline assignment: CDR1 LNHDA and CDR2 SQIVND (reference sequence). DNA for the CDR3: TGTGCCAGTAGTAAGGGGGACATCTCCTACGAGCAGTACTTC. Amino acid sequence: CASSKGDISYEQYF. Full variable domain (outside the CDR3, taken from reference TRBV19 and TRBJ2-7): DGGITQSPKYLFRKEGQNVTLSCEQNLNHDAMYWYRQDPGQGLRLIYYSQIVNDFQKGDIAEGYSVSREKKESFPLTVTSAQKNPTAFYLCASSKGDISYEQYFGPGTRLTVT.

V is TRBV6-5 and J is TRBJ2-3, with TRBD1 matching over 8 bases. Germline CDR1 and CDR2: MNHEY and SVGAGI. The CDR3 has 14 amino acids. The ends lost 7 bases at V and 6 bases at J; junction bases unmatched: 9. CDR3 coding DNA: TGTGCCAGCACGGGACAGGTCAACGTCGATACGCAGTATTTT. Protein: CASTGQVNVDTQYF.

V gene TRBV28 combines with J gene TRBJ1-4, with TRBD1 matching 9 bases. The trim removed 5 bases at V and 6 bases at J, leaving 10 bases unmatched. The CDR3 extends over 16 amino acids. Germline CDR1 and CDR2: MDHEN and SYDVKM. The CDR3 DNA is TGTGCCAGCAGTCCAATCCGGGACAGGGTGGATGAAAAACTGTTTTTT. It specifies CASSPIRDRVDEKLFF.

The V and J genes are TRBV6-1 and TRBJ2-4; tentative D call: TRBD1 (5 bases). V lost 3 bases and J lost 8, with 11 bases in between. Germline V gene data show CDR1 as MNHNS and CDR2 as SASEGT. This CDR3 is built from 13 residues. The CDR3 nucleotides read TGTGCCAGCAGTGACAGGGTGGTAGACATTCAGTACTTC. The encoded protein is CASSDRVVDIQYF.

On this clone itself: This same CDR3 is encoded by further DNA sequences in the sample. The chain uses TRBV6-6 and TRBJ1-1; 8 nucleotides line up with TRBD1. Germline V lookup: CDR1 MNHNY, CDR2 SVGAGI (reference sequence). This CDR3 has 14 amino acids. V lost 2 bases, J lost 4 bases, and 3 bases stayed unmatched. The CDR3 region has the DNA TGTGCCAGCAGTTACGGGACAGGTGGCACTGAAGCTTTCTTT. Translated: CASSYGTGGTEAFF.

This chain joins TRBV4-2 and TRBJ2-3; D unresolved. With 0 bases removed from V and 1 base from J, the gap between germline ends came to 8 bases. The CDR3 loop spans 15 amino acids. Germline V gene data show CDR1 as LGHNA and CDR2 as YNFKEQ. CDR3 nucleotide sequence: TGTGCCAGCAGCCAAGATTCCTTAGGCACAGATACGCAGTATTTT. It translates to CASSQDSLGTDTQYF.

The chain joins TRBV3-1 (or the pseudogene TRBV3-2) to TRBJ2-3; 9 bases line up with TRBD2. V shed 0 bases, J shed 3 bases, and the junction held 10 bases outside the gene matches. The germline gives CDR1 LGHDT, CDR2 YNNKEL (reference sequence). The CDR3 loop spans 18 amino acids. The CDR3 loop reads CASSQDRIAGALTDTQYF. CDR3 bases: TGTGCCAGCAGCCAAGATAGAATAGCGGGGGCCTTAACAGATACGCAGTATTTT.

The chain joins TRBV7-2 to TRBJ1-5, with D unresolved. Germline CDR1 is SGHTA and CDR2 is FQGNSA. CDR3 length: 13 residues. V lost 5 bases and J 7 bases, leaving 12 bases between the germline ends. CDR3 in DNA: TGTGCCAGCAGCCCCGCGGGGTGGCAGCCCCAGCATTTT. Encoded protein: CASSPAGWQPQHF.

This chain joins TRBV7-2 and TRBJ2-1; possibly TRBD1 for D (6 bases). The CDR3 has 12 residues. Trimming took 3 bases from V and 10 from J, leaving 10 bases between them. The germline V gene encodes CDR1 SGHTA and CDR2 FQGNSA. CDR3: CASSFRGYEQFF. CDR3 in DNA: TGTGCCAGCAGCTTCAGGGGTTACGAGCAGTTCTTC. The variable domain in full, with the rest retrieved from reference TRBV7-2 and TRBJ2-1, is GAGVSQSPSNKVTEKGKDVELRCDPISGHTALYWYRQSLGQGLEFLIYFQGNSAPDKSGLPSDRFSAERTGGSVSTLTIQRTQQEDSAVYLCASSFRGYEQFFGPGTRLTVL.